The rows below give T cell receptor beta chains drawn from one sample of a study of T cell responses to AZD1222 COVID-19 vaccine. The table came from immunoSEQ multiplex PCR; TCRdb's copy has only in-frame clones and leaves some out. This table has 90,000 to 95,000 clones, just over 85% appearing once. The sequences come from peripheral blood, collected on day 0 of AZD1222 vaccination. These receptors were taken from an adult in good health. Both conserved end residues are part of each CDR3. The D gene is left open where the match is weak. Expanded clones are given a class, and other clones once, few, many or no size at all.

12 TRBJ1-2 once - TRBV2 CASSPNTDGYTF TGTGCCAGCAGTCCCAACACGGATGGCTACACCTTC
15 TRBJ1-4 once - TRBV24-1 CATSDLTGSNEKLFF TGTGCCACCAGTGACCTGACAGGCTCTAATGAAAAACTGTTTTTT
15 TRBJ1-1 - - TRBV3-1/TRBV3-2 CASSQAGRLDTEAFF TGTGCCAGCAGCCAAGCCGGTAGGCTAGACACTGAAGCTTTCTTT
14 TRBJ2-5 - - TRBV5-4 CASSFTGYQETQYF TGTGCCAGCAGCTTTACGGGGTACCAAGAGACCCAGTACTTC
14 TRBJ2-2 few - TRBV10-2 CASSESSVTGELFF TGCGCCAGCAGTGAGTCTTCGGTTACCGGGGAGCTGTTTTTT
15 TRBJ1-2 - - TRBV7-8 CASSLRDTLNYGYTF TGTGCCAGCAGCTTGCGGGACACGCTTAACTATGGCTACACCTTC
14 TRBJ1-1 - - TRBV29-1 CTSDGGAGNTEAFF TGCACCTCCGATGGAGGGGCGGGGAACACTGAAGCTTTCTTT
17 TRBJ2-3 - TRBD2 TRBV27 CASRPLIAGPSTDTQYF TGTGCCAGCAGGCCCCTCATAGCGGGTCCTAGCACAGATACGCAGTATTTT
15 TRBJ1-2 - TRBD1 TRBV7-9 CASSLDRAFNYGYTF TGTGCCAGCAGCTTGGACAGGGCTTTTAACTATGGCTACACCTTC
17 TRBJ1-1 - TRBD1 TRBV5-1 CASSRRDRGVTNTEAFF TGCGCCAGCAGCCGCCGGGACAGGGGGGTTACTAACACTGAAGCTTTCTTT
13 TRBJ1-1 - - TRBV6-5 CASAPPPETEAFF TGTGCCAGCGCACCCCCACCCGAAACTGAAGCTTTCTTT
16 TRBJ1-6 - TRBD1 TRBV4-1 CASSHAPGTGYSPLHF TGCGCCAGCAGCCACGCACCCGGGACAGGGTATTCACCCCTCCACTTT
14 TRBJ1-1 once TRBD1 TRBV30 CVWSVGQGTTEAFF TGTGTCTGGAGTGTTGGACAGGGGACCACTGAAGCTTTCTTT
15 TRBJ2-1 - TRBD2 TRBV5-1 CASSLVAGGPNEQFF TGCGCCAGCAGCTTGGTAGCGGGAGGCCCCAATGAGCAGTTCTTC
14 TRBJ2-5 - - TRBV7-8 CASSSFPDSETQYF TGTGCCAGCAGCTCCTTTCCGGACTCAGAGACCCAGTACTTC
12 TRBJ1-1 - - TRBV29-1 CSVGVAGSEAFF TGCAGCGTTGGGGTAGCAGGGTCTGAAGCTTTCTTT
15 TRBJ2-7 - TRBD2 TRBV6-4 CASSFDSGGAYEQYF TGTGCCAGCAGTTTCGACAGCGGGGGGGCCTACGAGCAGTACTTC
16 TRBJ2-1 - - TRBV18 CASSPRPSDRYNEQFF TGTGCCAGCTCACCCCGGCCTAGCGACAGATACAATGAGCAGTTCTTC
15 TRBJ1-3 - - TRBV7-6 CASSLASSSGNTIYF TGTGCCAGCAGCCTCGCGTCGAGCTCTGGAAACACCATATATTTT
14 TRBJ2-7 - - TRBV6-1 CASSEGGRGYEQYF TGTGCCAGCAGTGAAGGGGGGCGTGGGTACGAGCAGTACTTC
15 TRBJ2-2 few - TRBV5-1 CASSFANGNTGELFF TGCGCCAGCAGCTTCGCTAACGGAAACACCGGGGAGCTGTTTTTT
14 TRBJ2-7 - TRBD1 TRBV10-3 CAISDQQGPYEQYF TGTGCCATCAGTGATCAACAGGGGCCCTACGAGCAGTACTTC
15 TRBJ2-3 - - TRBV5-1 CASSKGLINTDTQYF TGCGCCAGCAGCAAGGGACTTATAAATACAGATACGCAGTATTTT
16 TRBJ1-6 - - TRBV30 CAWSERGRLQAPPLHF TGTGCCTGGAGCGAACGGGGACGGCTTCAAGCGCCACCCCTCCACTTT
12 TRBJ2-3 once - TRBV11-3 CASSGVGDTQYF TGTGCCAGTTCCGGGGTGGGGGATACGCAGTATTTT
16 TRBJ2-5 - - TRBV28 CASSPMPSGSQETQYF TGTGCCAGCAGTCCGATGCCTTCAGGGAGTCAAGAGACCCAGTACTTC
16 TRBJ2-3 few TRBD2 TRBV6-2/TRBV6-3 CASSFLTSGATDTQYF TGTGCCAGCAGCTTCCTGACTAGCGGAGCCACAGATACGCAGTATTTT
13 TRBJ1-4 - - TRBV19 CATRGPGTGKLFF TGTGCCACCCGGGGTCCAGGGACGGGAAAACTGTTTTTT
14 TRBJ1-5 once - TRBV11-2 CASSLTGPNQPQHF TGTGCCAGCAGCCTTACAGGGCCGAATCAGCCCCAGCATTTT
14 TRBJ1-5 - - TRBV5-1 CASSLDGGAQPQHF TGCGCCAGCAGCTTGGATGGGGGAGCCCAGCCCCAGCATTTT
15 TRBJ1-3 - - TRBV10-3 CAISEPAVSGNTIYF TGTGCCATCAGTGAGCCTGCAGTCTCTGGAAACACCATATATTTT
17 TRBJ2-5 - TRBD2 TRBV13 CASSIRTSGSGLETQYF TGTGCCAGCAGCATAAGGACTAGCGGGAGCGGATTAGAGACCCAGTACTTC
13 TRBJ1-1 - - TRBV6-5 CASSYRGAAEAFF TGTGCCAGCAGTTACAGAGGGGCTGCTGAAGCTTTCTTT
13 TRBJ1-2 - TRBD1 TRBV29-1 CSVWDSLNYGYTF TGCAGCGTCTGGGACAGCCTGAACTATGGCTACACCTTC
16 TRBJ2-1 - - TRBV7-7 CASSPTDYSSYNEQFF TGTGCTAGCAGTCCTACGGACTATTCCTCTTACAATGAGCAGTTCTTC
17 TRBJ2-2 - TRBD2 TRBV15 CATSRDPSGGATGELFF TGTGCCACCAGCAGAGACCCCAGCGGGGGGGCCACCGGGGAGCTGTTTTTT
16 TRBJ2-3 - - TRBV6-5 CASSYYRDGSTDTQYF TGTGCCAGCAGTTATTACCGGGACGGTAGCACAGATACGCAGTATTTT
12 TRBJ2-7 - - TRBV5-1 CASSWQGYEQYF TGCGCCAGCAGCTGGCAAGGGTACGAGCAGTACTTC
15 TRBJ1-2 - TRBD1 TRBV29-1 CSVESKGAVDYGYTF TGCAGCGTTGAGTCCAAGGGGGCTGTAGACTATGGCTACACCTTC
14 TRBJ1-4 - - TRBV6-1 CASSPARVVEKLFF TGTGCCAGCAGCCCCGCCAGGGTTGTTGAAAAACTGTTTTTT
14 TRBJ2-2 - - TRBV6-1 CASSERRVTGELFF TGTGCCAGCAGTGAAAGGAGGGTAACCGGGGAGCTGTTTTTT
14 TRBJ1-1 - - TRBV5-1 CASSLVTENTEAFF TGCGCCAGCAGCTTGGTGACAGAGAACACTGAAGCTTTCTTT
12 TRBJ2-7 - - TRBV28 CASRTGAYEQYF TGTGCCAGCAGAACTGGTGCCTACGAGCAGTACTTC
13 TRBJ2-2 few - TRBV19 CASRVQGTGELFF TGTGCCAGTAGGGTCCAGGGCACCGGGGAGCTGTTTTTT
13 TRBJ2-5 - - TRBV3-1/TRBV3-2 CASRASTSETQYF TGTGCCAGCAGGGCTAGCACCAGCGAGACCCAGTACTTC
15 TRBJ2-3 - TRBD2 TRBV18 CASSPGLGDTDTQYF TGTGCCAGCTCGCCGGGACTAGGGGATACAGATACGCAGTATTTT
16 TRBJ2-1 - TRBD2 TRBV11-2 CASSSRTSGGYNEQFF TGTGCCAGCAGCTCGCGGACTAGCGGGGGATACAATGAGCAGTTCTTC
15 TRBJ1-2 - - TRBV5-4 CASRVQGITNYGYTF TGTGCCAGCAGGGTACAGGGTATCACTAACTATGGCTACACCTTC
15 TRBJ2-2 - TRBD1 TRBV6-1 CASSETQGAIGELFF TGTGCCAGCAGTGAAACCCAGGGGGCAATCGGGGAGCTGTTTTTT
15 TRBJ2-7 - - TRBV14 CASSQGMRGTYEQYF TGTGCCAGCAGCCAAGGGATGAGGGGAACCTACGAGCAGTACTTC
12 TRBJ2-7 - - TRBV3-1/TRBV3-2 CASSQDSYEQYF TGTGCCAGCAGCCAGGACTCCTACGAGCAGTACTTC
16 TRBJ2-5 - TRBD2 TRBV7-6 CASSLVPAGARETQYF TGTGCCAGCAGCTTAGTCCCAGCGGGAGCTCGGGAGACCCAGTACTTC
14 TRBJ1-4 - - TRBV7-2 CASSLQGGGEKLFF TGTGCCAGCAGCTTACAGGGAGGGGGGGAAAAACTGTTTTTT
16 TRBJ2-5 - TRBD2 TRBV2 CASSVRSGGTQETQYF TGTGCCAGCAGTGTAAGGAGCGGGGGGACCCAAGAGACCCAGTACTTC
17 TRBJ2-2 - TRBD1 TRBV29-1 CSVLDRAPGANTGELFF TGCAGCGTTTTGGACAGGGCACCGGGCGCGAACACCGGGGAGCTGTTTTTT